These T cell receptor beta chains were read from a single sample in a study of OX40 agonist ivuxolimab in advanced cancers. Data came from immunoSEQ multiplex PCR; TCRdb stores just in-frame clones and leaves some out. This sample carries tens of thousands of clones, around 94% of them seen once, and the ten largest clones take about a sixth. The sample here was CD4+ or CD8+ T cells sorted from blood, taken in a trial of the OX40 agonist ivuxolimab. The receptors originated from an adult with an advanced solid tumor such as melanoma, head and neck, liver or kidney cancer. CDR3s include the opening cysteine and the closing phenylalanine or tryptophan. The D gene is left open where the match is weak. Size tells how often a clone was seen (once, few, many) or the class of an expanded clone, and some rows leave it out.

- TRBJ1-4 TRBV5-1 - TGCGCCAGCAGCCCCGACCCGGGCGAAAAACTGTTTTTT CASSPDPGEKLFF
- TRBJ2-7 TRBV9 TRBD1 TGTGCCAGCAGCGTAGTCCCTACAGGGGTCCCCCACGAGCAGTACTTC CASSVVPTGVPHEQYF
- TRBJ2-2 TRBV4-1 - TGCGCCAGCAGCCAAGTAACGCCCGGGGAGCTGTTTTTT CASSQVTPGELFF
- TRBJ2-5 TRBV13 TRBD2 TGTGCCAGCAGCGGCCGGGACTACGGGGAGGAGACCCAGTACTTC CASSGRDYGEETQYF
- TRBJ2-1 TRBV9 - TGTGCCAGCAGCCCTTTTCGATACAATGAGCAGTTCTTC CASSPFRYNEQFF
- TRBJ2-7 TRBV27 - TGTGCCAGCATGACGGGCTACGAGCAGTACTTC CASMTGYEQYF
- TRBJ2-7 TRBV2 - TGTGCCAGCAGGACGTACTACGAGCAGTACTTC CASRTYYEQYF
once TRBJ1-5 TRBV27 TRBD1 TGTGCCATCGGGAGGGGGCCTAGCAATCAGCCCCAGCATTTT CAIGRGPSNQPQHF
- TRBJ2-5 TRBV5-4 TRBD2 TGTGCCAGCAGCGCCTGGCGGGGGGGGGATCAAGAGACCCAGTACTTC CASSAWRGGDQETQYF
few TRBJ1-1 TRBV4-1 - TGCGCCAGCAGCCAACCTTTCACCGGCTCGGGGGGTGAAGCTTTCTTT CASSQPFTGSGGEAFF
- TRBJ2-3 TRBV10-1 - TGCGCCAGCAGTGAGGGGACAATGAGTAGCACAGATACGCAGTATTTT CASSEGTMSSTDTQYF
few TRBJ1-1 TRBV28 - TGTGCCAGCAGTTTATCAGGGTCTAGCACTGAAGCTTTCTTT CASSLSGSSTEAFF
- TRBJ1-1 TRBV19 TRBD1 TGTGCCAGTAGCACTACAGGGGGCCTGAACACTGAAGCTTTCTTT CASSTTGGLNTEAFF
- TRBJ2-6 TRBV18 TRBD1 TGTGCCAGCTCACCTCGGACAGGCCCCTCTGGGGCCAACGTCCTGACTTTC CASSPRTGPSGANVLTF
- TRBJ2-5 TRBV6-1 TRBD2 TGTGCCAGCAGTGAAGCGCTTCGGGGGCTAGCGGGAAACCTTGAGACCCAGTACTTC CASSEALRGLAGNLETQYF
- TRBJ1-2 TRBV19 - TGTGCCAGTAGTATAGCAGGGACCAACTATGGCTACACCTTC CASSIAGTNYGYTF
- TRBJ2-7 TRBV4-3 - TGCGCCAGCAGCCAGATGTCTCCATCCGGCTACGAGCAGTACTTC CASSQMSPSGYEQYF
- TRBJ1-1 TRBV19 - TGTGCCAGTAGTCCGGGGGCAGGGACTGAAGCTTTCTTT CASSPGAGTEAFF
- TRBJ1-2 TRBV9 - TGTGCCAGCAGCGTAGATAACTATGGCTACACCTTC CASSVDNYGYTF
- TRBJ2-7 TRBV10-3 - TGTGCCATCAGTGAACGACCGGACGAGCAGTACTTC CAISERPDEQYF
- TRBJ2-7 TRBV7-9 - TGTGCCAGCAGCCAGACTACCGAAAGACCCTACGAGCAGTACTTC CASSQTTERPYEQYF
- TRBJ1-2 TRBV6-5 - TGTGCCAGCAGTTACTTCGGGGAAAACTATGGCTACACCTTC CASSYFGENYGYTF
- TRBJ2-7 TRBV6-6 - TGTGCCAGCAGCAAGGTACAGGGTACGTCCTACGAGCAGTACTTC CASSKVQGTSYEQYF